One and the same sample provided the 11 T cell receptor beta chains below, sequenced in a study of CD8 T cells in Susac syndrome. Random hexamers were used to reverse transcribe the RNA input (about 0.5 to 1 ug). TCRdb ran MiXCR on the immunoSEQ multiplex PCR reads and lists one entry per CDR3 protein. The sample yields 180,000 or so distinct CDR3 sequences, around 94% seen once. Material: CD4+ T cells from PBMCs. These receptors were obtained from a human donor in good health.

The chain recombines TRBV9 with TRBJ2-5; 8 bases fit TRBD2. CDR1 and CDR2 from the germline V gene are SGDLS and YYNGEE. V lost 0 bases to trimming and J lost 4 bases; unmatched junction nucleotides: 8. This CDR3 spans 16 amino acids. As DNA, the CDR3 is TGTGCCAGCAGCGTAGGCCAGCGGGGGACGTCAGAGACCCAGTACTTC. Encoded protein: CASSVGQRGTSETQYF. Supplemented by reference TRBV9 and TRBJ2-5, the full variable domain reads DSGVTQTPKHLITATGQRVTLRCSPRSGDLSVYWYQQSLDQGLQFLIQYYNGEERAKGNILERFSAQQFPDLHSELNLSSLELGDSALYFCASSVGQRGTSETQYFGPGTRLLVL.

The chain couples TRBV20-1 to TRBJ2-5, with 8 positions matching TRBD2. The germline V gene encodes CDR1 DFQATT and CDR2 SNEGSKA (reference sequence). V was clipped by 3 bases and J by 5 bases; unmatched bases: 8. CDR3 length equals 14 residues. The CDR3 protein is CSASLGGATETQYF. The CDR3 coding sequence is TGCAGTGCTAGTCTCGGGGGGGCAACTGAGACCCAGTACTTC.

The chain links TRBV9 to TRBJ2-1, with 11 bases identical to TRBD2. The CDR3 is made up of 15 amino acids. CDR1 and CDR2 from the germline V gene are SGDLS and YYNGEE. V lost 6 bases to trimming and J lost 9 bases; unmatched junction nucleotides: 11. DNA of the CDR3: TGTGCCAGCAACCAAGGTAGTAGCGGGGGGGCTGAGCAGTTCTTC. This encodes CASNQGSSGGAEQFF. Using reference TRBV9 and TRBJ2-1 for the parts outside the CDR3, the full variable domain is DSGVTQTPKHLITATGQRVTLRCSPRSGDLSVYWYQQSLDQGLQFLIQYYNGEERAKGNILERFSAQQFPDLHSELNLSSLELGDSALYFCASNQGSSGGAEQFFGPGTRLTVL.

This rearrangement joins TRBV7-9 to TRBJ2-2; the match to TRBD1 covers 7 bases. CDR1 and CDR2 (germline): SEHNR, FQNEAQ (reference sequence). CDR3 length: 18 residues. V lost 5 bases and J lost 6; bases outside the gene matches: 18. DNA for the CDR3: TGTGCCAGCAGCCCGTTGTCCCGGCCACAGGGGACAGCCGGGGAGCTGTTTTTT. This gives the protein CASSPLSRPQGTAGELFF.

The chain uses TRBV4-3 and TRBJ1-2; 9 positions match TRBD1. The V segment lost 3 bases and the J segment 7 bases; nucleotides outside the gene matches: 6. CDR1 LGHNA and CDR2 YSLEER come from the germline V gene. This CDR3 is 14 amino acids long. The CDR3 spells CASSHRDREGGYTF. The CDR3 DNA reads as TGCGCCAGCAGCCACCGGGACAGGGAAGGTGGCTACACCTTC.

The chain couples TRBV20-1 to TRBJ1-2; TRBD1 aligns across 8 bases. V lost 2 bases and J lost 8; bases outside the gene matches: 10. Germline lookup yields CDR1 DFQATT and CDR2 SNEGSKA (reference sequence). This CDR3 spans 14 amino acids. The CDR3 region has the DNA TGCAGTGCTAGACTGGACAGGGAATCGGAAGGCTACACCTTC. This gives the protein CSARLDRESEGYTF.

The chain is built from TRBV9 and TRBJ2-3; the match to TRBD2 covers 13 bases. The length of the CDR3 is 17 residues. Trimming took 2 bases from V and 6 from J; bases not matched to a gene: 9. CDR1 is SGDLS and CDR2 is YYNGEE in the germline V gene. The CDR3 reads CASSVGTSGDRSDTQYF. In DNA, the CDR3 is TGTGCCAGCAGCGTTGGGACTAGCGGGGATCGTTCGGATACGCAGTATTTT. Combining the CDR3 with reference TRBV9 and TRBJ2-3 gives the whole variable domain DSGVTQTPKHLITATGQRVTLRCSPRSGDLSVYWYQQSLDQGLQFLIQYYNGEERAKGNILERFSAQQFPDLHSELNLSSLELGDSALYFCASSVGTSGDRSDTQYFGPGTRLTVL.

The chain links TRBV5-4 to TRBJ2-5; 7 bases map to TRBD1. The CDR3 sequence is 14 residues long. The V gene end was trimmed by 3 bases and the J gene end by 4 bases; junction bases not matched to a gene: 6. The V gene's germline CDR1 is SGHNT and CDR2 YYREEE (reference sequence). The chain's CDR3 is CASSWDSPGETQYF. The DNA for the CDR3 is TGTGCCAGCAGCTGGGACAGTCCGGGAGAGACCCAGTACTTC.

The CDR3 spells CASKLRAFGYTF. DNA of the CDR3: TGTGCCAGCAAACTCCGGGCGTTTGGCTACACCTTC. This rearrangement joins TRBV28 to TRBJ1-2; D uncertain. V shed 7 bases and J shed 7 bases, with 13 bases lying between them. The CDR3 extends over 12 amino acids. Per germline, CDR1 MDHEN and CDR2 SYDVKM.

The chain combines TRBV20-1 with TRBJ2-5, with D perhaps assigned TRBD1 or TRBD2 (5 bases each). The CDR3 is 12 residues long. The germline CDR1 and CDR2 sequences are DFQATT and SNEGSKA (reference sequence). Here the CDR3 DNA reads TGCACAGGGTCAGGGACGGAAGAGACCCAGTACTTC. Amino acids: CTGSGTEETQYF.

This clonotype was found once. The rearrangement links TRBV6-6 to TRBJ2-2, with D unresolved. This CDR3 contains 12 residues. Trimming removed 3 bases at V and 5 bases at J, with 4 bases between. Per germline, CDR1 MNHNY and CDR2 SVGAGI (reference sequence). As DNA, the CDR3 is TGTGCCAGCAGTTATAAAACCGGGGAGCTGTTTTTT. Protein: CASSYKTGELFF.